This T cell receptor beta chain was sequenced in a study of T cells in Graves' hyperthyroidism and ophthalmopathy. Study observations and caveats: Blood also contained most expanded thyroid clonotypes above 0.001. Patients with ophthalmopathy were separated from those with stable hyperthyroidism by a 13 V-J model.

This clonotype appeared many times. The antigen is unknown. The PBMCs were taken from around 9.1 ml of fresh peripheral blood. V was trimmed by 3 bases and J by 0 bases, leaving 3 bases between them. The CDR3 length is 13 residues. The germline V gene encodes CDR1 ENHRY and CDR2 SYGVKD. Amplified TCR beta CDR3 regions derived from RNA transcripts. RT-PCR in the first round (using the HTBI primer set) targeted the TCR CDR3. TCRdb itself ran the multiplex PCR reads through MiXCR, one entry per CDR3 protein. This table has around 350,000 distinct CDR3 sequences, about 20% appearing once. The genes are TRBV10-3 and TRBJ1-5; D call uncertain. The receptor was isolated from a woman aged 18-29 years with Graves' hyperthyroidism. Specimen: blood. In DNA form, the CDR3 reads TGTGCCATCAGTGAAGTTAGCAATCAGCCCCAGCATTTT. Protein product: CAISEVSNQPQHF.